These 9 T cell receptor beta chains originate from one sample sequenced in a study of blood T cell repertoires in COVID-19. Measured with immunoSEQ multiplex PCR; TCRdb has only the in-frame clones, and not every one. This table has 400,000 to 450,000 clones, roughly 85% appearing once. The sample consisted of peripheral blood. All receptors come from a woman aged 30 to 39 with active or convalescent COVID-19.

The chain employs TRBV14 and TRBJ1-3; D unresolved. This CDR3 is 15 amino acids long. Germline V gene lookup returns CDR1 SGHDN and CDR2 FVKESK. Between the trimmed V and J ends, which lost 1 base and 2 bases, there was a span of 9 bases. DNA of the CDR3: TGTGCCAGCAGCCAAGGAAGGAGGGCTGGAAACACCATATATTTT. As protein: CASSQGRRAGNTIYF.

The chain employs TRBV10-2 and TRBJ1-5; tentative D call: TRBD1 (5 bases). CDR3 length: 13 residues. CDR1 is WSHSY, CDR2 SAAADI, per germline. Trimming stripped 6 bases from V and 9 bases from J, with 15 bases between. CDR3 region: CASSPDSPRPQHF. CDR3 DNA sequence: TGCGCCAGCAGCCCCGACAGCCCCAGGCCCCAGCATTTT.

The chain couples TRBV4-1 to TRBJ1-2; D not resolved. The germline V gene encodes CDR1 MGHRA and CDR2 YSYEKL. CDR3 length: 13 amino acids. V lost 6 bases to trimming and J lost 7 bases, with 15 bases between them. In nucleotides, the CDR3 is TGCGCCAGCAGTCTAAATTCGGTTTCTGGCTACACCTTC. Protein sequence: CASSLNSVSGYTF.

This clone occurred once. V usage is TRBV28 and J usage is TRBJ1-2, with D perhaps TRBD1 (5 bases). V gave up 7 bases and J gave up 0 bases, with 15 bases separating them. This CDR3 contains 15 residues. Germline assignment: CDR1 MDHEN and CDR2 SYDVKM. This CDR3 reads CASTDRTSPNYGYTF. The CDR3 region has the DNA TGTGCCAGCACAGATCGGACAAGCCCTAACTATGGCTACACCTTC.

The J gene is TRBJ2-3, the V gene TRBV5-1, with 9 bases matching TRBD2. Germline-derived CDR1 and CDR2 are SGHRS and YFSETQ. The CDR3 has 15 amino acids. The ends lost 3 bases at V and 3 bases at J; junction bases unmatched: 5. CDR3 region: CASSSIAGATDTQYF. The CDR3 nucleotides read TGCGCCAGCAGCTCGATAGCGGGGGCGACAGATACGCAGTATTTT.

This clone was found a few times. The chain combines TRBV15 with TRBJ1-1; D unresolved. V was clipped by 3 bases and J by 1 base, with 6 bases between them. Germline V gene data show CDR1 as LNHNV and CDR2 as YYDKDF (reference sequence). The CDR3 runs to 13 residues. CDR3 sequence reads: CATSSLRNTEAFF. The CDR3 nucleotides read TGTGCCACCAGCAGTCTCAGGAACACTGAAGCTTTCTTT.

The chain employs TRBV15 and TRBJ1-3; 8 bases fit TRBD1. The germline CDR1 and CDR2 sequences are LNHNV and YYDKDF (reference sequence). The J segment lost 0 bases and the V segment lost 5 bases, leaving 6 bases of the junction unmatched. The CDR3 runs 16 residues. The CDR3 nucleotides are TGTGCCACCAGCGCTGGACAGGGCGGCTCTGGAAACACCATATATTTT. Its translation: CATSAGQGGSGNTIYF.

CDR3 sequence (DNA): TGCAGTGCCCGGGAGTATCACGAGCAGTACTTC. It codes for CSAREYHEQYF. This chain connects TRBV20-1 to TRBJ2-7; D may be TRBD2 (6 bases). V was cut by 6 bases and J by 5 bases, with 11 bases left in between. The germline gives CDR1 DFQATT, CDR2 SNEGSKA (reference sequence). This CDR3 spans 11 amino acids.

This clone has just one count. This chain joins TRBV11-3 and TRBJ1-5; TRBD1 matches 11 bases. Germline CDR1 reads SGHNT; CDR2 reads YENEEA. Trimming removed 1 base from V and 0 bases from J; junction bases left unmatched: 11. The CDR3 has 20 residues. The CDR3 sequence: CASSLGDRGTEPYSNQPQHF. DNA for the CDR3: TGTGCCAGCAGCTTAGGGGACAGGGGGACAGAACCCTATAGCAATCAGCCCCAGCATTTT.